The clone carrying this T cell receptor (beta chain) is classed as medium-sized. CDR3 size: 13 residues. V was clipped by 5 bases and J by 3 bases, with 11 bases between them. Germline V gene data show CDR1 as SEHNR and CDR2 as FQNEAQ (reference sequence). This sample is drawn from a study of T cells after yellow fever vaccination. Study overall: CD3, CD45RA, CCR7 and CD95 defined the sorted EM, EMRA, CM and Tscm memory subsets.

TCRdb used MiXCR to reprocess the 5' RACE reads, holding one entry per CDR3 protein. The table has around 16,000 distinct CDR3 sequences, about 3.8% seen once. Study-level findings and limits: After the booster, 95% to 98% of CD4 and more than 75% of CD8 primary-response clones were re-detected. Weaker, the secondary response had a peak occurring faster, on day 5 versus 15.

The material sequenced was PBMCs, either bulk or a sorted T-cell subset (CD4+, CD8+, memory, or dextramer-sorted; not recorded which), taken 15 days after the yellow fever booster vaccination. This TCR derives from a man under 40 who received the YFV17D yellow fever vaccine. The rearrangement links TRBV7-9 to TRBJ2-7, with unresolved D. As DNA, the CDR3 is TGTGCCAGCAGCCCTAAGTCTTACTACGAGCAGTACTTC. Translated, it gives CASSPKSYYEQYF.